The 29 T cell receptor beta chains listed next were all sequenced from one sample in a study of shared clonotypes between healthy human individuals. Clones were read by immunoSEQ multiplex PCR, and TCRdb kept only the in-frame ones, dropping some. Among a few million clones listed, approximately 95% were seen once. Specimen: naive CD4+ T cells from PBMCs. This sample's subset: CD45RA+ positively selected. Every receptor here comes from a man aged 18 to 29 in good health. Some clones in this sample may be carry-over from other donors' samples.

The chain links TRBV7-9 to TRBJ1-2; D ambiguous. The germline V gene has CDR1 SEHNR and CDR2 FQNEAQ (reference sequence). The germline V and J ends were trimmed by 3 bases and 7 bases, with 12 bases remaining between them. This CDR3 has 13 amino acids. Here the CDR3 DNA reads TGTGCCAGCAGCTTTGACGGCGAGGGTGGCTACACCTTC. Translated, it gives CASSFDGEGGYTF.

The chain joins TRBV2 to TRBJ2-7, with D hard to call. The CDR3 spans 13 residues. V dropped 4 bases and J dropped 2 bases, with 9 bases sitting between them. Germline V gene lookup returns CDR1 SNHLY and CDR2 FYNNEI. CDR3 bases: TGTGCCAGCAGTGCCCAAGGACCCTACGAGCAGTACTTC. Amino acids: CASSAQGPYEQYF.

This clone has just one count. This rearrangement joins TRBV28 to TRBJ2-5, with TRBD2 as a possible D gene (5 bases). Trimming removed 5 bases from V and 5 bases from J, with 12 bases in between. The CDR3 contains 13 residues. Germline V gene data show CDR1 as MDHEN and CDR2 as SYDVKM. CDR3 amino acids: CASSPNPGETQYF. Written as DNA, the CDR3 is TGTGCCAGCAGTCCGAACCCGGGGGAGACCCAGTACTTC.

The V and J genes are TRBV7-6 and TRBJ2-7, with D unclear. This CDR3 region has 15 residues. Looked up from germline, CDR1 is SGHVS and CDR2 is FNYEAQ. Trimming cost V 5 bases and J 3 bases, with 17 bases left between them. The CDR3 sequence: CASSLGGRTDYEQYF. CDR3 bases: TGTGCCAGCAGCCTAGGCGGCCGCACGGACTACGAGCAGTACTTC.

This clone was picked up a small number of times. The V call is TRBV10-3, the J call TRBJ1-1; 7 bases line up with TRBD1. V lost 0 bases, J lost 8 bases, and 3 bases stayed unmatched. The germline CDR1 and CDR2 sequences are ENHRY and SYGVKD. The CDR3 is 13 amino acids. The DNA of the CDR3 is TGTGCCATCAGTGAGTCGGCAGGGGGGGAAGCTTTCTTT. This codes for CAISESAGGEAFF.

This chain joins TRBV7-8 and TRBJ2-1; 7 positions agree with TRBD1. CDR1 and CDR2 (germline): SGHVS, FQNEAQ. After removal of 6 bases from V and 8 bases from J, the junction contained 16 bases not matched to a gene. The CDR3 has 16 residues. The CDR3 coding sequence is TGTGCCAGCAGGAACCTCCGGGACAGAAATCCCCATGAGCAGTTCTTC. Its translation is CASRNLRDRNPHEQFF. The variable domain in full, completed from reference TRBV7-8 and TRBJ2-1, reads GAGVSQSPRYKVAKRGQDVALRCDPISGHVSLFWYQQALGQGPEFLTYFQNEAQLDKSGLPSDRFFAERPEGSVSTLKIQRTQQEDSAVYLCASRNLRDRNPHEQFFGPGTRLTVL.

The V and J genes are TRBV2 and TRBJ1-1, with D hard to call. Germline V gives CDR1 SNHLY, CDR2 FYNNEI. The CDR3 is 15 amino acids. Between the trimmed V and J ends, which lost 7 bases and 2 bases, there was a span of 17 bases. CDR3 amino acids: CASTRGSRSNTEAFF. The CDR3 DNA reads as TGTGCCAGCACAAGAGGTTCCAGGAGCAACACTGAAGCTTTCTTT. Complete variable domain (other parts from reference TRBV2 and TRBJ1-1): EPEVTQTPSHQVTQMGQEVILRCVPISNHLYFYWYRQILGQKVEFLVSFYNNEISEKSEIFDDQFSVERPDGSNFTLKIRSTKLEDSAMYFCASTRGSRSNTEAFFGQGTRLTVV.

The chain combines TRBV11-3 with TRBJ2-1; 10 bases are a match to TRBD2. V gave up 5 bases and J gave up 7 bases; unmatched junction bases: 23. Per germline, CDR1 SGHNT and CDR2 YENEEA. This CDR3 comprises 20 residues. Here the CDR3 reads CASSPGPEQVLAGAWNEQFF. The CDR3 DNA reads as TGTGCCAGCAGCCCGGGACCTGAACAAGTTCTAGCGGGAGCCTGGAATGAGCAGTTCTTC.

This clone occurred once. The V and J genes are TRBV5-1 and TRBJ1-1, with D maybe TRBD1 (6 bases). Germline V gene sequence: CDR1 SGHRS, CDR2 YFSETQ. Trimming shortened V by 2 bases and J by 1 base, and 12 bases separated the two germline ends. The CDR3 has 15 amino acids. The CDR3 coding sequence is TGCGCCAGCAGCTTACAGGGACTGGAGAACACTGAAGCTTTCTTT. Translated, it gives CASSLQGLENTEAFF.

This rearrangement joins TRBV5-1 to TRBJ2-1; D is uncertain. Germline CDR1 reads SGHRS; CDR2 reads YFSETQ. V lost 1 base to trimming and J lost 0 bases, with 14 bases between them. This CDR3 is built from 17 residues. The CDR3 sequence is CASSLQPDVHSYNEQFF. In DNA form, the CDR3 reads TGCGCCAGCAGCTTGCAACCTGACGTACACTCCTACAATGAGCAGTTCTTC.

J is TRBJ2-7 and V is TRBV7-9; 7 positions match TRBD1. The CDR3 runs 15 residues. Germline V gene sequence: CDR1 SEHNR, CDR2 FQNEAQ (reference sequence). J lost 2 bases, V lost 1 base, and 5 bases had no gene match. DNA of the CDR3: TGTGCCAGCAGCTTAGGGCAGGGGGTAGCCTACGAGCAGTACTTC. Its translation: CASSLGQGVAYEQYF.

This clone was picked up a small number of times. The sample has other DNA sequences that encode this CDR3 too. The chain employs TRBV5-1 and TRBJ2-1; TRBD2 matches at 10 bases. V shed 4 bases, J shed 4 bases, and the junction held 5 bases outside the gene matches. The CDR3 is 15 amino acids. Germline loops: CDR1 SGHRS, CDR2 YFSETQ. In DNA, the CDR3 is TGCGCCAGCAGCGCGACTAGCGGGCGTTACAATGAGCAGTTCTTC. Its protein is CASSATSGRYNEQFF.

The chain combines TRBV18 with TRBJ2-3; TRBD2 matches 7 bases. Per the germline V gene, CDR1 is KGHSH and CDR2 is LQKENI. There are 15 residues in the CDR3. With V trimmed by 3 bases and J by 5 bases, 8 bases remained unmatched. The DNA for the CDR3 is TGTGCCAGCTCACCGGGGGAGGGAAAAAGAGATACGCAGTATTTT. Protein sequence: CASSPGEGKRDTQYF. Full variable domain (rest looked up from reference TRBV18 and TRBJ2-3): NAGVMQNPRHLVRRRGQEARLRCSPMKGHSHVYWYRQLPEEGLKFMVYLQKENIIDESGMPKERFSAEFPKEGPSILRIQQVVRGDSAAYFCASSPGEGKRDTQYFGPGTRLTVL.

This sequence joins TRBV7-3 and TRBJ2-1, with 7 bases that match TRBD1. The CDR3 has 16 residues. Germline CDR1 and CDR2: SGHTA and FQGTGA. The V gene end was trimmed by 1 base and the J gene end by 6 bases; junction bases not matched to a gene: 9. CDR3 nucleotides: TGTGCCAGCAGCTTAATCCCAAGACAGGGAGCCAATGAGCAGTTCTTC. Amino acid sequence: CASSLIPRQGANEQFF.

This chain connects TRBV28 to TRBJ2-7; D is unresolved. The CDR3 loop spans 13 amino acids. V lost 9 bases and J lost 0, with 12 bases in between. Germline lookup yields CDR1 MDHEN and CDR2 SYDVKM. The CDR3 region has the DNA TGTGCCAGTTGGGCCCTCGACTCCTACGAGCAGTACTTC. Its protein product is CASWALDSYEQYF.

V usage is TRBV19 and J usage is TRBJ2-1, with 14 bases identical to TRBD2. V shed 6 bases and J 2 bases; nucleotides not matched to a gene: 6. Germline V CDR1 and CDR2: LNHDA, SQIVND (reference sequence). The CDR3 consists of 17 residues. This CDR3 reads CASSPGLAGAPYNEQFF. DNA of the CDR3: TGTGCCAGTAGCCCGGGACTAGCGGGAGCTCCCTACAATGAGCAGTTCTTC.

This chain uses TRBV28 with TRBJ2-5; 9 bases agree with TRBD2. The junction had 8 bases not matched to a gene; V was cut back by 1 base and J by 2 bases. CDR1 MDHEN and CDR2 SYDVKM come from the germline V gene. The CDR3 totals 17 residues. DNA of the CDR3: TGTGCCAGCAGTTTATCCCCCCCGACTAGCGGACAAGAGACCCAGTACTTC. Amino acids: CASSLSPPTSGQETQYF.

This chain links TRBV4-2 with TRBJ2-7; D may match TRBD1 or TRBD2 (6 bases each). The CDR3 sequence is 14 residues long. Germline V CDR1 and CDR2: LGHNA, YNFKEQ. The V and J ends lost 4 bases and 3 bases respectively, with 13 bases between them. In DNA, the CDR3 is TGTGCCAGCAGCCGCGGGACAAGAAACTACGAGCAGTACTTC. This encodes CASSRGTRNYEQYF.

As regards this clone: Other nucleotide sequences in the sample specify the same CDR3. This rearrangement joins TRBV30 to TRBJ1-1; no definite D call. Germline V gives CDR1 GTSNPN, CDR2 SVGIG (reference sequence). V lost 2 bases to trimming and J lost 5 bases, with 6 bases between them. The CDR3 consists of 11 residues. The CDR3 sequence is CAWSKGTEAFF. CDR3 nucleotide sequence: TGTGCCTGGAGTAAGGGTACTGAAGCTTTCTTT.

This clone was observed a single time. V usage is TRBV28 and J usage is TRBJ2-1; D possibly corresponds to TRBD2 (7 bases). The germline gives CDR1 MDHEN, CDR2 SYDVKM. Trimming stripped 5 bases from V and 5 bases from J, with 16 bases between. CDR3 size: 15 residues. The CDR3 DNA reads TGTGCCAGCAGTCCGCCTGAGCGGGACAACAATGAGCAGTTCTTC. As protein: CASSPPERDNNEQFF.

The chain recombines TRBV11-2 with TRBJ1-2; D remains unclear. V was pared by 1 base and J by 7 bases, with 13 bases between. CDR1 is SGHAT, CDR2 FQNNGV, per germline. There are 14 residues in the CDR3. CDR3 sequence (DNA): TGTGCCAGCAGCTTAGTTAGGGCTCGGAGTGGCTACACCTTC. Translation: CASSLVRARSGYTF.

As concerns this clone: Within the sample, other DNA sequences also encode this same CDR3. The chain employs TRBV18 and TRBJ1-1, with 8 bases fitting TRBD1. Germline V gives CDR1 KGHSH, CDR2 LQKENI. The CDR3 extends over 13 amino acids. The ends lost 3 bases at V and 5 bases at J; junction bases unmatched: 2. The CDR3: CASSPDRGTEAFF. Here the CDR3 DNA reads TGTGCCAGCTCACCTGACAGGGGAACTGAAGCTTTCTTT.

The V gene is TRBV6-1, the J gene TRBJ2-1, with TRBD1 identical over 7 bases. The CDR3 runs to 12 residues. After removal of 5 bases from V and 7 bases from J, the junction contained 2 bases not matched to a gene. CDR1 and CDR2 from the germline V gene are MNHNS and SASEGT. The CDR3 nucleotides read TGTGCCAGCAGTCGGGACAGAAATGAGCAGTTCTTC. Translating gives CASSRDRNEQFF.

Comment on this clone: This sample includes further DNA sequences coding for the same CDR3. The gene calls are TRBV2 and TRBJ1-5; D ambiguous. The V and J ends lost 2 bases and 0 bases respectively, with 5 bases between them. The germline CDR1 and CDR2 sequences are SNHLY and FYNNEI. This CDR3 comprises 14 residues. The CDR3 loop reads CASSEINSNQPQHF. The DNA of the CDR3 is TGTGCCAGCAGTGAAATTAATAGCAATCAGCCCCAGCATTTT.

This chain joins TRBV11-2 and TRBJ1-1; D is ambiguous. This CDR3 has 15 amino acids. The germline V and J ends were trimmed by 5 bases and 0 bases, with 13 bases remaining between them. In germline, CDR1 is SGHAT, CDR2 FQNNGV. In DNA form, the CDR3 reads TGTGCCAGCAGCCCACCGTGGGGTATGAACACTGAAGCTTTCTTT. Residues: CASSPPWGMNTEAFF.

The chain is built from TRBV11-2 and TRBJ1-5; TRBD1 is a possible D gene (6 bases). This CDR3 contains 16 residues. CDR1 SGHAT and CDR2 FQNNGV come from the germline V gene. V was cut by 2 bases and J by 2 bases, with 13 bases left in between. The CDR3 loop reads CASSLLPGGGNQPQHF. The CDR3 bases are TGTGCCAGCAGCTTACTCCCTGGGGGCGGCAATCAGCCCCAGCATTTT.

CDR3 coding DNA: TGTGCCATCAGCCCGGGGCCCGAGAACACTGAAGCTTTCTTT. Translating gives CAISPGPENTEAFF. This sequence joins TRBV10-3 and TRBJ1-1; D may be TRBD1 (5 bases). Germline CDR1 and CDR2: ENHRY and SYGVKD. Trimming took 6 bases from V and 1 from J, leaving 12 bases between them. The CDR3 covers 14 residues.

The V gene is TRBV2, the J gene TRBJ2-3, with D maybe TRBD2 (6 bases). CDR3 length: 15 residues. Germline-derived CDR1 and CDR2 are SNHLY and FYNNEI. The V end lost 4 bases, the J end lost 2 bases, and 13 bases lay between the germline ends. Here the CDR3 reads CASSGVAGYTDTQYF. CDR3 DNA sequence: TGTGCCAGCAGTGGGGTGGCGGGGTACACAGATACGCAGTATTTT. Full variable domain (outside the CDR3, taken from reference TRBV2 and TRBJ2-3): EPEVTQTPSHQVTQMGQEVILRCVPISNHLYFYWYRQILGQKVEFLVSFYNNEISEKSEIFDDQFSVERPDGSNFTLKIRSTKLEDSAMYFCASSGVAGYTDTQYFGPGTRLTVL.

This rearrangement joins TRBV9 to TRBJ2-6; the D is unclear. The CDR3 length is 17 residues. Trimming took off 3 bases at V and 0 bases at J, with 13 bases between the two ends. Per the germline V gene, CDR1 is SGDLS and CDR2 is YYNGEE. CDR3 nucleotides: TGTGCCAGCAGCGCCCCTTACAGAGACTCTGGGGCCAACGTCCTGACTTTC. Translated, it gives CASSAPYRDSGANVLTF.